This TCR beta chain was sequenced during a study of Ad26.COV2.S vaccination and SARS-CoV-2 variants. Whole-study findings and limits: Vaccine and placebo recipients had similar non-spike TCR breadth.

Data came from immunoSEQ multiplex PCR; TCRdb stores just in-frame clones and leaves some out. The table has approximately 500,000 clones, roughly 85% seen once. The CDR3 length is 11 residues. CDR1 and CDR2 from the germline V gene are MNHNY and SVGAGI (reference sequence). The germline V and J ends were trimmed by 3 bases and 6 bases, with 5 bases remaining between them. This sample's treatment: some 20 received Ad26.COV2.S at low or high dose, single or two shots; 5 received placebo; per-sample allocation not given. The investigators took samples on day 63 after the first vaccine or placebo injection. A word on this clone: Its antigen remains unknown.

Here the sequenced sample was peripheral blood, taken in a trial of Ad26.COV2.S vaccine versus placebo. The genes are TRBV6-6 and TRBJ1-2; D remains unclear. The clonotype comes from a person between 18 and 59 years old who received the Ad26.COV2.S COVID-19 vaccine or a placebo. This CDR3 reads CASSYKDGYTF. The CDR3 DNA reads TGTGCCAGCAGTTATAAGGATGGCTACACCTTC.